Shown below are 21 T cell receptor beta chains from a single sample sequenced in a study of Ad26.COV2.S vaccination and SARS-CoV-2 variants. Here immunoSEQ multiplex PCR was the method, and the copy in TCRdb shows in-frame clones only, minus some. Here the sample spans about 320,000 clones, roughly 90% being singletons. As to treatment: around 19 received Ad26.COV2.S at low or high dose, single or two shots; about five received placebo; per-sample allocation not given. Vaccine and placebo recipients were sampled on day 63 after the first injection. The sample was peripheral blood, taken in a trial of Ad26.COV2.S vaccine versus placebo. These receptors all come from a person aged 18-60 years who received the Ad26.COV2.S COVID-19 vaccine or a placebo.

The chain is built from TRBV3-1 (or the pseudogene TRBV3-2) and TRBJ2-1; 11 bases match TRBD2. The CDR3 contains 15 residues. In germline, CDR1 is LGHDT, CDR2 YNNKEL (reference sequence). Losses at the gene ends were 4 bases for V and 7 bases for J; bases not matched to a gene: 6. In DNA, the CDR3 is TGTGCCAGCAGCCTTGCTAGCGGGGGGTTGAATGAGCAGTTCTTC. Residues: CASSLASGGLNEQFF.

The chain recombines TRBV20-1 with TRBJ2-7; TRBD1 might be the D (6 bases). CDR3 length equals 15 residues. Per germline, CDR1 DFQATT and CDR2 SNEGSKA (reference sequence). V was pared by 3 bases and J by 4 bases, with 19 bases between. CDR3 amino acids: CSASDWGRGGYEQYF. CDR3 in DNA: TGCAGTGCTAGTGATTGGGGCAGGGGCGGGTACGAGCAGTACTTC.

V is TRBV4-2 and J is TRBJ1-1; 7 bases agree with TRBD1. Trimming at V came to 4 bases and at J to 3 bases, leaving 8 bases not matched to a gene. Germline V gives CDR1 LGHNA, CDR2 YNFKEQ. The CDR3 totals 15 residues. CDR3 protein: CASSRTGDYDTEAFF. CDR3 in DNA: TGTGCCAGCAGCCGAACAGGGGACTATGACACTGAAGCTTTCTTT.

V and J are TRBV5-4 and TRBJ2-3; TRBD1 is a possible D gene (7 bases). V gave up 0 bases and J gave up 9 bases, with 23 bases separating them. The CDR3 spans 17 residues. Germline CDR1 reads SGHNT; CDR2 reads YYREEE (reference sequence). CDR3 in amino acids: CASSLGWQGGSWGTQYF. DNA of the CDR3: TGTGCCAGCAGCTTGGGATGGCAGGGGGGTTCCTGGGGCACGCAGTATTTT.

The chain links TRBV7-2 to TRBJ1-2; D is ambiguous. The CDR3 sequence is 16 residues long. Trimming shortened V by 3 bases and J by 1 base, and 15 bases separated the two germline ends. Per germline, CDR1 SGHTA and CDR2 FQGNSA. For the CDR3, the DNA is TGTGCCAGCAGCTTGGGCGGAGTCATGCTTAACTATGGCTACACCTTC. Protein product: CASSLGGVMLNYGYTF.

DNA of the CDR3: TGTGCCAGCAGCGTAGTAACAGGGGCTAACTATGGCTACACCTTC. Translating it yields CASSVVTGANYGYTF. The chain combines TRBV9 with TRBJ1-2; 7 bases are shared with TRBD1. This CDR3 region has 15 residues. The V gene's germline CDR1 is SGDLS and CDR2 YYNGEE. The V and J ends lost 0 bases and 0 bases, in that order; junction bases with no gene match: 2.

The V call is TRBV28, the J call TRBJ1-1, with unresolved D. Germline-derived CDR1 and CDR2 are MDHEN and SYDVKM. Deletions cut 5 bases from V and 0 bases from J, with 7 bases between. The CDR3 totals 13 residues. The CDR3 here is CASSESLNTEAFF. The CDR3 DNA follows: TGTGCCAGCAGTGAGTCCCTGAACACTGAAGCTTTCTTT.

V gene TRBV7-9 combines with J gene TRBJ2-3; D is unclear. Germline V lookup: CDR1 SEHNR, CDR2 FQNEAQ (reference sequence). V was clipped by 4 bases and J by 2 bases, with 4 bases between them. CDR3 size: 12 residues. CDR3 protein: CASSSSTDTQYF. Written as DNA, the CDR3 is TGTGCCAGCAGCTCGTCCACAGATACGCAGTATTTT.

The V and J genes are TRBV7-2 and TRBJ2-3; 8 positions agree with TRBD2. The CDR3 is 15 amino acids. J was trimmed by 4 bases and V by 2 bases; bases with no gene match: 5. Germline V gene lookup returns CDR1 SGHTA and CDR2 FQGNSA. CDR3 residues: CASSLTSGPPDTQYF. CDR3 bases: TGTGCCAGCAGCTTAACTAGCGGCCCTCCAGATACGCAGTATTTT.

The J gene is TRBJ2-1, the V gene TRBV5-1; 7 nucleotides line up with TRBD2. This CDR3 has 15 residues. The V segment lost 4 bases and the J segment 4 bases; nucleotides outside the gene matches: 8. CDR1 is SGHRS and CDR2 is YFSETQ in the germline V gene. CDR3 sequence (DNA): TGCGCCAGCAGCCCCCTGGGGACTACTTACAATGAGCAGTTCTTC. This sequence encodes CASSPLGTTYNEQFF.

On this clone itself: Other DNA sequences in the same sample also yield this CDR3. The CDR3 spells CASSLDSNYGYTF. The CDR3 bases are TGTGCCAGCAGTTTAGACAGCAACTATGGCTACACCTTC. The chain combines TRBV6-5 with TRBJ1-2; possibly TRBD1 for D (5 bases). Per germline, CDR1 MNHEY and CDR2 SVGAGI. V shed 4 bases and J shed 2 bases, with 8 bases lying between them. The CDR3 consists of 13 residues.

In this sample, this clone turned up once. V and J are TRBV19 and TRBJ1-1; 7 nucleotides agree with TRBD1. The V gene's germline CDR1 is LNHDA and CDR2 SQIVND (reference sequence). With V trimmed by 7 bases and J by 0 bases, 5 bases remained unmatched. This CDR3 spans 14 amino acids. This CDR3 is CASTLTGLNTEAFF. The CDR3 DNA follows: TGTGCCAGTACTCTGACAGGGTTGAACACTGAAGCTTTCTTT.

V and J are TRBV5-1 and TRBJ2-7; a weak D match, TRBD2 (6 bases). V lost 4 bases and J lost 0, with 14 bases in between. This CDR3 spans 15 amino acids. The germline V gene has CDR1 SGHRS and CDR2 YFSETQ. The CDR3 reads CASSPGSGGSYEQYF. The CDR3 DNA follows: TGCGCCAGCAGCCCGGGGTCCGGGGGCTCCTACGAGCAGTACTTC.

The chain joins TRBV10-2 to TRBJ2-7, with 13 bases identical to TRBD2. CDR3 size: 17 residues. With V trimmed by 9 bases and J by 0 bases, 11 bases remained unmatched. Germline values: CDR1 WSHSY, CDR2 SAAADI. The CDR3 bases are TGCGCCAGTGCACTAGCGGGGGGGCCCTTTCCCTCCTACGAGCAGTACTTC. This encodes CASALAGGPFPSYEQYF.

The chain is built from TRBV7-9 and TRBJ1-5; D gene ambiguous. V shed 4 bases and J shed 6 bases, with 13 bases lying between them. The CDR3 is 14 amino acids. Germline CDR1 reads SEHNR; CDR2 reads FQNEAQ (reference sequence). The CDR3, as DNA: TGTGCCAGCAGCTCCGATATGGTGGGTCAGCCCCAGCATTTT. This encodes CASSSDMVGQPQHF. Full variable domain (remainder filled in from reference TRBV7-9 and TRBJ1-5): DTGVSQNPRHKITKRGQNVTFRCDPISEHNRLYWYRQTLGQGPEFLTYFQNEAQLEKSRLLSDRFSAERPKGSFSTLEIQRTEQGDSAMYLCASSSDMVGQPQHFGDGTRLSIL.

This clone was seen a few times. The chain employs TRBV3-1 (or the pseudogene TRBV3-2) and TRBJ1-3; no definite D call. Germline values: CDR1 LGHDT, CDR2 YNNKEL (reference sequence). V gave up 1 base and J gave up 4 bases, with 8 bases separating them. The CDR3 contains 14 residues. CDR3 protein: CASSQVAGGNTIYF. In DNA form, the CDR3 reads TGTGCCAGCAGCCAAGTTGCGGGAGGAAACACCATATATTTT.

The genes are TRBV13 and TRBJ1-1, with D possibly being TRBD1 (6 bases). The CDR3 is 13 residues long. The ends were cut back, 0 bases at V and 13 bases at J, with 15 bases in the middle. Germline CDR1 and CDR2: PRHDT and FYEKMQ (reference sequence). In DNA form, the CDR3 reads TGTGCCAGCAGCTTAGGCGGACAGCGTGATGGTTTCTTT. The encoded protein is CASSLGGQRDGFF.

The chain employs TRBV4-2 and TRBJ1-2; D unresolved. The CDR3 totals 13 residues. CDR1 LGHNA and CDR2 YNFKEQ come from the germline V gene. Trimming shortened V by 0 bases and J by 6 bases, and 8 bases separated the two germline ends. This CDR3 reads CASSQETTDGYTF. The CDR3 DNA is TGTGCCAGCAGCCAAGAAACGACTGATGGCTACACCTTC.

The CDR3 region is CASSKSSRPLYYEQYV. The CDR3 DNA is TGTGCCAGCAGCAAATCCTCTCGACCCCTCTACTACGAGCAGTACGTC. The chain employs TRBV21-1 and TRBJ2-7. TRBV21-1 is marked as a pseudogene. This CDR3 spans 16 amino acids.

The rearrangement uses TRBV6-5 and TRBJ2-3, with 13 nucleotides matching TRBD2. CDR3 length equals 16 residues. Germline CDR1 MNHEY, CDR2 SVGAGI. Trimming cost V 4 bases and J 5 bases; bases outside gene matches: 6. The CDR3 nucleotides are TGTGCCAGCAGTTCCGGACTAGCGGGAGCGATAGATACGCAGTATTTT. Translating gives CASSSGLAGAIDTQYF.

The chain employs TRBV10-3 and TRBJ2-7, with TRBD1 matching over 10 bases. The CDR3 covers 15 residues. The V gene's germline CDR1 is ENHRY and CDR2 SYGVKD. V was pared by 6 bases and J by 1 base, with 6 bases of the junction left unmatched. The CDR3 spells CAISPTGGQSYEQYF. The CDR3, as DNA: TGTGCCATCAGCCCGACAGGGGGCCAGTCCTACGAGCAGTACTTC.